This entry is about one T cell receptor (beta chain). These data are taken from a study of blood T cell repertoires in COVID-19. Study-level information: Italy, Spain and the United States were the sources of the convalescent and acute COVID-19 samples. The cDNA or gDNA used as material had been derived from T cells, B-cell-depleted T cells, or PBMCs.

The CDR3 is 15 amino acids. Germline CDR1 SEHNR, CDR2 FQNEAQ (reference sequence). V lost 2 bases and J lost 9, with 14 bases in between. Original processing notes: Reference gene primer amplification gave nucleated cell count estimates. The repertoire was sequenced with immunoSEQ multiplex PCR; TCRdb's copy has only in-frame clones and lacks some. That table gives V, J and clone size, and the DNA gave D and trimming. The sample includes roughly 340,000 clones, around nine tenths of them seen just once. The rearrangement links TRBV7-9 to TRBJ1-6; a weak D match, TRBD1 (6 bases). The TCR sequence derives from a woman between 18 and 30 years old who had recovered from COVID-19. Input material: peripheral blood. CDR3 in amino acids: CASSLRGALASPLHF. The DNA of the CDR3 is TGTGCCAGCAGCTTACGGGGGGCGCTGGCTTCACCCCTCCACTTT.